The 2 T cell receptor beta chains reported below all come from one sample, sequenced in a study of shared clonotypes between healthy human individuals. Here immunoSEQ multiplex PCR was the method, and the copy in TCRdb shows in-frame clones only, minus some. The top ten hold roughly 0.39% of the sample, which has approximately 2.5 million clones, approximately 93% seen once. Sequencing used naive CD4+ T cells from PBMCs. The subset was: CD45RA+ positively selected. These receptors originate from a man younger than 35 in good health. Some clones in this sample may be carry-over from other donors' samples.

The chain joins TRBV14 to TRBJ2-3, with TRBD1 as a possible D gene (5 bases). V was clipped by 3 bases and J by 5 bases, with 18 bases between them. Germline V CDR1 and CDR2: SGHDN, FVKESK. The CDR3 runs 16 residues. The CDR3 nucleotides read TGTGCCAGCAGCCACCGTGTAACCCAGGGCGGAGATACGCAGTATTTT. Amino acids: CASSHRVTQGGDTQYF.

This chain connects TRBV27 to TRBJ1-1; weak D call: TRBD1 (5 bases). Trimming cost V 6 bases and J 0 bases, with 20 bases left between them. The CDR3 contains 17 residues. Germline V gene data show CDR1 as MNHEY and CDR2 as SMNVEV (reference sequence). CDR3 nucleotides: TGTGCCAGCAGGGCCCTACAGGTCGGCGGCATGAACACTGAAGCTTTCTTT. It translates to CASRALQVGGMNTEAFF.